The TCR beta chain described here comes from a study of cytomegalovirus exposure and HLA in healthy donors. On the study more broadly: A subsequent analysis reported that the 95 to 150 validation repertoires were produced on the same platform that had also been used for the roughly 710 first-cohort repertoires. Points from the study as a whole: Usually a TCR sequence was rare, but some public TCRs were found in many donors. The authors listed 150 to 200 TCR beta chains as cytomegalovirus-associated.

Clones were sequenced by immunoSEQ multiplex PCR, and TCRdb holds only the in-frame ones, with some missing. This sample yields around 250,000 clones, of which nearly 90% are seen a single time; more than 0.35% belongs to the top ten. From germline, CDR1 is SEHNR and CDR2 FQNEAQ (reference sequence). V lost 4 bases to trimming and J lost 6 bases, with 15 bases between them. CDR3 length: 15 residues. As to this clone: The antigen is unknown.

J is TRBJ2-2 and V is TRBV7-9; D is possibly TRBD2 (6 bases). Sequenced input: PBMCs. The TCR sequence derives from a woman under 30 in good health and CMV-seronegative. The CDR3 coding sequence is TGTGCCAGCAGCTCATCAGGGTTAGCGGCCGGGGAGCTGTTTTTT. Protein sequence: CASSSSGLAAGELFF.